This section outlines one T cell receptor beta chain sequence together with its context. The antigen is undetermined. The data are from a study of HIV-infected patients and healthy controls. General study findings and limits: In healthy controls, MAIT alpha CDR3s were common; in HIV+ repertoires, severely depleted. CMV-associated CDR3s mostly grew nonsignificantly during therapy, while HIV-associated CDR3s declined significantly.

Trimming removed 0 bases from V and 3 bases from J, with 11 bases in between. There are 15 residues in the CDR3. Germline CDR1 and CDR2: SGHDN and FVKESK. All unsorted peripheral T cells were captured because whole blood was used without fractionation. Reverse transcription used approximately 500 ng RNA and constant-region primers for alpha and beta. Each of the alpha and beta chains got its own library through chain-specific third strand synthesis with indices. A single primer pair per chain amplified all rearrangements, with per-molecule barcodes. The cDNA received a 5' RACE adapter containing a random hexamer plus an SP2 sequencing primer site. TCRdb re-analysed the 5' RACE reads in MiXCR, keeping a single row per CDR3 protein. The sample consists of approximately 12,000 distinct CDR3 sequences, approximately 5% of them appearing once.

This sequence originates from an adult in good health. The material sequenced was blood. The genes are TRBV14 and TRBJ1-2; D uncertain. The CDR3 DNA reads as TGTGCCAGCAGCCAAGATAGGGTAATGGACTATGGCTACACCTTC. The encoded protein is CASSQDRVMDYGYTF.